One and the same sample provided the 18 T cell receptor beta chains below, sequenced in a study of T cells after yellow fever vaccination. Via MiXCR, TCRdb re-called the 5' RACE reads, giving one row per CDR3 protein. Of 70,000 or so distinct CDR3 sequences detected, roughly 7% appear once; the ten largest clones hold about 27%. Sequences were derived from CD8+ T cells sorted from PBMCs, sampled around 10 days after the first yellow fever vaccination. The receptors were sampled from a young man who received the YFV17D yellow fever vaccine.

Ten or more counts support this clonotype. The V gene is TRBV14, the J gene TRBJ1-1; weak D call: TRBD1 (6 bases). The CDR3 is made up of 14 amino acids. V dropped 1 base and J dropped 7 bases, with 13 bases sitting between them. The germline V gene encodes CDR1 SGHDN and CDR2 FVKESK. The CDR3 nucleotides read TGTGCCAGCAGCCAAGGGGGGCCAGGGGTTGAAGCTTTCTTT. Translation: CASSQGGPGVEAFF.

This clonotype was seen repeatedly, ten times or more. This chain joins TRBV24-1 and TRBJ1-1; the D is unclear. CDR3 length equals 12 residues. CDR1 is KGHDR and CDR2 is SFDVKD in the germline V gene. V lost 3 bases and J lost 7, with 8 bases in between. The CDR3 here is CATSDGLGEAFF. As DNA, the CDR3 is TGTGCCACCAGTGATGGTCTAGGTGAAGCTTTCTTT.

V gene TRBV4-1 combines with J gene TRBJ1-4, with D possibly matching TRBD1 (5 bases). CDR1 and CDR2 (germline): MGHRA, YSYEKL. CDR3 length: 15 amino acids. Trimming removed 4 bases from V and 8 bases from J, with 17 bases in between. The CDR3 sequence is CASSLLLGEGEKLFF. The CDR3 DNA reads as TGCGCCAGCAGCCTCCTATTGGGGGAAGGGGAAAAACTGTTTTTT.

This clonotype came up many times. This chain connects TRBV5-1 to TRBJ2-2; a possible D gene is TRBD2 (7 bases). This CDR3 has 15 residues. Trimming took 2 bases from V and 3 from J, leaving 11 bases between them. Germline-derived CDR1 and CDR2 are SGHRS and YFSETQ. CDR3 amino acids: CASSFRGGDTGELFF. CDR3 DNA sequence: TGCGCCAGCAGCTTCCGAGGGGGGGACACCGGGGAGCTGTTTTTT. The full variable domain, completed using reference TRBV5-1 and TRBJ2-2, is KAGVTQTPRYLIKTRGQQVTLSCSPISGHRSVSWYQQTPGQGLQFLFEYFSETQRNKGNFPGRFSGRQFSNSRSEMNVSTLELGDSALYLCASSFRGGDTGELFFGEGSRLTVL.

This clonotype was seen repeatedly, ten times or more. The J gene is TRBJ1-1, the V gene TRBV27, with a possible D match to TRBD1 (5 bases). The CDR3 has 14 residues. Germline V gene sequence: CDR1 MNHEY, CDR2 SMNVEV (reference sequence). The V end lost 2 bases, the J end lost 0 bases, and 7 bases lay between the germline ends. CDR3 in amino acids: CASSLGQMNTEAFF. The CDR3 DNA reads TGTGCCAGCAGTTTAGGACAAATGAACACTGAAGCTTTCTTT.

This clonotype was seen repeatedly, ten times or more. V gene TRBV6-1 combines with J gene TRBJ2-1, with no clear D. Looked up from germline, CDR1 is MNHNS and CDR2 is SASEGT. The CDR3 has 15 amino acids. V dropped 6 bases and J dropped 6 bases, with 18 bases sitting between them. CDR3 amino acids: CASRPLVMAGNEQFF. In DNA form, the CDR3 reads TGTGCCAGCAGGCCGTTAGTTATGGCCGGCAATGAGCAGTTCTTC.

The chain couples TRBV24-1 to TRBJ2-1, with D possibly matching TRBD2 (6 bases). CDR3 length equals 15 residues. CDR1 and CDR2 from the germline V gene are KGHDR and SFDVKD. V gave up 4 bases and J gave up 0 bases, with 9 bases separating them. The CDR3 protein is CATSDEEGSYNEQFF. Here the CDR3 DNA reads TGTGCCACCAGTGACGAGGAGGGCTCCTACAATGAGCAGTTCTTC.

In this sample, this clonotype turned up many times. This chain connects TRBV4-3 to TRBJ1-2; the D gene is possibly TRBD1 (5 bases). Trimming cost V 3 bases and J 2 bases, with 10 bases left between them. Germline assignment: CDR1 LGHNA and CDR2 YSLEER. CDR3 length: 14 amino acids. The CDR3 DNA reads as TGCGCCAGCAGCCATCAGGGAACCAACTATGGCTACACCTTC. Its translation is CASSHQGTNYGYTF.

This clonotype was seen a few times. This could be a read error, since a much larger clone is one nucleotide away. The chain employs TRBV12-3 or TRBV12-4 and TRBJ2-3; 7 bases agree with TRBD1. The CDR3 sequence is 18 residues long. The CDR3 loop is CACRQEEVGTASTDTQYF. The DNA of the CDR3 is TGTGCCTGCAGACAGGAAGAGGTCGGGACAGCTAGCACAGATACGCAGTATTTT.

This clonotype showed up just a few times. CDR3 in DNA: TGCGCCAGCAGCTATAGCGGGGGGCTAGCCGGGGAGCTGTTTTTT. Translated: CASSYSGGLAGELFF. The chain carries TRBV4-1 and TRBJ2-2, with TRBD2 matching 10 bases. The CDR3 sequence is 15 residues long. CDR1 and CDR2 from the germline V gene are MGHRA and YSYEKL. With 5 bases clipped from V and 6 bases from J, the junction kept 6 bases outside the gene matches.

This clonotype has only a few counts. The rearrangement joins TRBV27 to TRBJ2-2; possibly TRBD2 for D (5 bases). CDR3 length: 14 amino acids. Trimming shortened V by 0 bases and J by 5 bases, and 7 bases separated the two germline ends. The V gene's germline CDR1 is MNHEY and CDR2 SMNVEV (reference sequence). CDR3 region: CASSLSSGTGELFF. The CDR3 DNA reads TGTGCCAGCAGTTTATCCTCGGGGACCGGGGAGCTGTTTTTT.

This rearrangement joins TRBV11-2 to TRBJ2-4; 9 positions agree with TRBD1. Germline V CDR1 and CDR2: SGHAT, FQNNGV. The CDR3 extends over 15 amino acids. The junction had 5 bases not matched to a gene; V was cut back by 8 bases and J by 0 bases. CDR3 protein: CASSQGALAKNIQYF. The CDR3 DNA reads TGTGCCAGCTCACAGGGGGCCCTAGCCAAAAACATTCAGTACTTC.

This clonotype was picked up many times. This sequence joins TRBV4-2 and TRBJ2-7; 7 nucleotides agree with TRBD2. The ends lost 0 bases at V and 2 bases at J; junction bases unmatched: 7. Per the germline V gene, CDR1 is LGHNA and CDR2 is YNFKEQ. The CDR3 is made up of 16 amino acids. Here the CDR3 DNA reads TGTGCCAGCAGCCAAGACGGCGGGGGACTAACCTACGAGCAGTACTTC. It encodes CASSQDGGGLTYEQYF.

This clonotype showed up many times. This sequence joins TRBV29-1 and TRBJ2-2, with a weak D call TRBD1 (6 bases). The ends were cut back, 2 bases at V and 5 bases at J, with 15 bases in the middle. Germline assignment: CDR1 SQVTM and CDR2 ANQGSEA. The CDR3 extends over 15 amino acids. For the CDR3, the DNA is TGCAGCGTTGAACGGGCAGGGGTTTTAACCGGGGAGCTGTTTTTT. Protein product: CSVERAGVLTGELFF.

This clonotype was detected a few times. The V gene is TRBV7-9, the J gene TRBJ2-1; D remains unclear. Germline loops: CDR1 SEHNR, CDR2 FQNEAQ (reference sequence). CDR3 length: 11 residues. Between the trimmed V and J ends, which lost 3 bases and 14 bases, there was a span of 11 bases. In DNA form, the CDR3 reads TGTGCCAGCAGCTTTGGCGGCGAGGAGTTCTTC. As protein: CASSFGGEEFF.

This clonotype was counted many times. The chain uses TRBV18 and TRBJ1-1; D unresolved. This CDR3 contains 14 residues. The V end lost 2 bases, the J end lost 0 bases, and 7 bases lay between the germline ends. Germline CDR1 KGHSH, CDR2 LQKENI. The CDR3: CASSPRTLNTEAFF. The CDR3 region has the DNA TGTGCCAGCTCACCAAGGACCCTGAACACTGAAGCTTTCTTT. Together with reference TRBV18 and TRBJ1-1, the CDR3 gives the full variable domain: NAGVMQNPRHLVRRRGQEARLRCSPMKGHSHVYWYRQLPEEGLKFMVYLQKENIIDESGMPKERFSAEFPKEGPSILRIQQVVRGDSAAYFCASSPRTLNTEAFFGQGTRLTVV.

The chain combines TRBV6-1 with TRBJ2-5; D uncertain. The CDR3 contains 14 residues. Germline assignment: CDR1 MNHNS and CDR2 SASEGT. V lost 3 bases, J lost 3 bases, and 11 bases lay in between. The CDR3 DNA reads TGTGCCAGCAGTGAGACATTTTGGGAAGAGACCCAGTACTTC. Translating gives CASSETFWEETQYF.

This clonotype occurred a few times. The rearrangement uses TRBV10-3 and TRBJ2-2, with TRBD1 matching 7 bases. The CDR3 consists of 16 residues. The trim removed 6 bases at V and 3 bases at J, leaving 10 bases unmatched. CDR1 and CDR2 from the germline V gene are ENHRY and SYGVKD. Here the CDR3 DNA reads TGTGCCATCAGAAAAATACAGGGGATCGACACCGGGGAGCTGTTTTTT. Translated, it gives CAIRKIQGIDTGELFF.